The 32 T cell receptor beta chains below come from one sample, sequenced in a study of blood T cell repertoires in COVID-19. Clones were read by immunoSEQ multiplex PCR, and TCRdb kept only the in-frame ones, dropping some. This sample has about 67,000 clones, with about 82% found just once. Sequencing input: peripheral blood. These receptors were collected from a human donor in a cohort sampled during active COVID-19.

The rearrangement links TRBV6-6 to TRBJ2-7, with no clear D. CDR1 is MNHNY, CDR2 SVGAGI, per germline (reference sequence). Trimming shortened V by 3 bases and J by 0 bases, and 15 bases separated the two germline ends. CDR3 length equals 16 residues. This chain's CDR3 is CASSYISAGPSYEQYF. The DNA of the CDR3 is TGTGCCAGCAGTTATATATCGGCTGGGCCCTCCTACGAGCAGTACTTC.

The rearrangement links TRBV5-1 to TRBJ2-1; 9 nucleotides line up with TRBD2. CDR3 size: 16 residues. Trimming cost V 4 bases and J 7 bases; bases outside gene matches: 12. Germline CDR1 reads SGHRS; CDR2 reads YFSETQ. Written as DNA, the CDR3 is TGCGCCAGCAGCATTAGCGGGGGAAGGGGCTGGAATGAGCAGTTCTTC. Its translation: CASSISGGRGWNEQFF.

The V gene is TRBV18, the J gene TRBJ2-2; 10 nucleotides agree with TRBD2. CDR1 is KGHSH, CDR2 LQKENI, per germline. Germline trimming cut 3 bases from V and 3 bases from J; bases unmatched to any gene: 4. The CDR3 length is 16 residues. The CDR3 protein is CASSPLAGADTGELFF. The CDR3 DNA follows: TGTGCCAGCTCACCCCTAGCGGGGGCGGACACCGGGGAGCTGTTTTTT. Filled out from reference TRBV18 and TRBJ2-2, the complete variable domain reads NAGVMQNPRHLVRRRGQEARLRCSPMKGHSHVYWYRQLPEEGLKFMVYLQKENIIDESGMPKERFSAEFPKEGPSILRIQQVVRGDSAAYFCASSPLAGADTGELFFGEGSRLTVL.

This clone was counted a few times. Written as DNA, the CDR3 is TGTGCCAGCAGTTATCAGGGCAGCAATCAGCCCCAGCATTTT. This codes for CASSYQGSNQPQHF. This sequence joins TRBV7-2 and TRBJ1-5, with D possibly matching TRBD1 (5 bases). The germline V gene has CDR1 SGHTA and CDR2 FQGNSA. Trimming removed 6 bases at V and 1 base at J, with 10 bases between. The CDR3 is 14 amino acids.

The chain links TRBV27 to TRBJ2-7, with 11 bases identical to TRBD2. The V segment lost 6 bases and the J segment 3 bases; nucleotides outside the gene matches: 7. The germline gives CDR1 MNHEY, CDR2 SMNVEV (reference sequence). CDR3 length: 15 residues. This CDR3 is CASRGDSGGDYEQYF. The DNA of the CDR3 is TGTGCCAGCAGGGGTGATAGCGGGGGGGACTACGAGCAGTACTTC.

CDR3: CASEAGGASGEAFF. CDR3 bases: TGTGCCAGCGAGGCTGGGGGGGCGTCGGGTGAAGCTTTCTTT. The genes are TRBV28 and TRBJ1-1; possible D gene TRBD1, 6 bases. Germline assignment: CDR1 MDHEN and CDR2 SYDVKM. The CDR3 runs to 14 residues. V was clipped by 8 bases and J by 7 bases, with 20 bases between them.

V is TRBV6-1 and J is TRBJ1-4, with D unclear. CDR3 size: 15 residues. Trimming took off 0 bases at V and 2 bases at J, with 7 bases between the two ends. Germline V CDR1 and CDR2: MNHNS, SASEGT. CDR3 region: CASSEARVTNEKLFF. In DNA form, the CDR3 reads TGTGCCAGCAGTGAAGCCCGGGTGACTAATGAAAAACTGTTTTTT.

The gene calls are TRBV12-3 or TRBV12-4 and TRBJ2-7; possible D gene TRBD1, 5 bases. Trimming shortened V by 2 bases and J by 6 bases, and 5 bases separated the two germline ends. CDR3 length: 11 residues. CDR3 residues: CASSLRGEQYF. DNA for the CDR3: TGTGCCAGCAGTTTAAGGGGCGAGCAGTACTTC.

The chain has TRBV6-2 or TRBV6-3 and TRBJ2-3; 7 nucleotides line up with TRBD2. The CDR3 has 16 amino acids. V was pared by 5 bases and J by 5 bases, with 13 bases of the junction left unmatched. The V gene's germline CDR1 is MNHEY and CDR2 SVGEGT. The CDR3 region is CASSGRAGDWEDTQYF. The CDR3 DNA reads as TGTGCCAGCAGTGGGAGGGCAGGTGATTGGGAAGATACGCAGTATTTT.

The gene calls are TRBV3-1 (or the pseudogene TRBV3-2) and TRBJ2-3; 13 nucleotides match TRBD2. The V segment lost 2 bases and the J segment 2 bases; nucleotides outside the gene matches: 13. Germline CDR1 reads LGHDT; CDR2 reads YNNKEL (reference sequence). The CDR3 has 20 residues. Here the CDR3 DNA reads TGTGCCAGCAGCCAACGGCGACTAGCGGGGGGCACCTGGGTCACAGATACGCAGTATTTT. Translation gives CASSQRRLAGGTWVTDTQYF.

The CDR3 DNA reads TGCGCCAGCAGCCAAGATAGAGGCGGCCGGCGGTATGGCTACACCTTC. Protein: CASSQDRGGRRYGYTF. The V and J genes are TRBV4-3 and TRBJ1-2, with D unresolved. Trimming pared 0 bases from V and 5 bases from J, leaving 16 bases between. Germline V gene sequence: CDR1 LGHNA, CDR2 YSLEER. The CDR3 consists of 16 residues.

This clone appeared once. The chain combines TRBV4-3 with TRBJ1-6, with unresolved D. Trimming took off 4 bases at V and 6 bases at J, with 10 bases between the two ends. Germline V gene sequence: CDR1 LGHNA, CDR2 YSLEER. The CDR3 has 14 amino acids. CDR3 protein: CASSPGLSNSPLHF. The CDR3 DNA is TGCGCCAGCAGCCCTGGACTGAGTAATTCACCCCTCCACTTT.

The CDR3 nucleotides read TGTGCCAGCAGCTTGGGACTAGCGTACGCCTACGAGCAGTACTTC. It codes for CASSLGLAYAYEQYF. The chain has TRBV11-3 and TRBJ2-7; TRBD2 matches at 10 bases. Germline V gene lookup returns CDR1 SGHNT and CDR2 YENEEA. V gave up 3 bases and J gave up 2 bases; unmatched junction bases: 4. The CDR3 spans 15 residues. The full variable domain, in which reference TRBV11-3 and TRBJ2-7 provide the parts outside the CDR3, is EAGVVQSPRYKIIEKKQPVAFWCNPISGHNTLYWYLQNLGQGPELLIRYENEEAVDDSQLPKDRFSAERLKGVDSTLKIQPAELGDSAVYLCASSLGLAYAYEQYFGPGTRLTVT.

The CDR3 DNA reads TGTGCCAGCAGCCCGCAGGGTAGAGGATTAACTGAAGCTTTCTTT. This translates into CASSPQGRGLTEAFF. V gene TRBV7-2 combines with J gene TRBJ1-1, with a tentative D call TRBD1 (5 bases). From germline, CDR1 is SGHTA and CDR2 FQGNSA. There are 15 residues in the CDR3. V was clipped by 5 bases and J by 5 bases, with 18 bases between them. The full variable domain, completed using reference TRBV7-2 and TRBJ1-1, is GAGVSQSPSNKVTEKGKDVELRCDPISGHTALYWYRQSLGQGLEFLIYFQGNSAPDKSGLPSDRFSAERTGGSVSTLTIQRTQQEDSAVYLCASSPQGRGLTEAFFGQGTRLTVV.

V and J are TRBV29-1 and TRBJ1-4; TRBD1 aligns across 7 bases. Per the germline V gene, CDR1 is SQVTM and CDR2 is ANQGSEA. Trimming cost V 6 bases and J 8 bases; bases outside gene matches: 15. This CDR3 comprises 15 residues. CDR3 DNA sequence: TGCAGCGTCGTAAAAAGGGGGCTATTCGGCGAAAAACTGTTTTTT. Protein: CSVVKRGLFGEKLFF.

The CDR3 bases are TGTGCCAGCAGCAGCACTAGTCTAAGCCCAGATACGCAGTATTTT. Protein: CASSSTSLSPDTQYF. The chain recombines TRBV7-8 with TRBJ2-3; maybe TRBD2 (5 bases). Trimming stripped 5 bases from V and 4 bases from J, with 16 bases between. The CDR3 length is 15 residues. The V gene's germline CDR1 is SGHVS and CDR2 FQNEAQ.

The chain employs TRBV6-2 or TRBV6-3 and TRBJ2-1, with 10 bases aligning to TRBD2. V was pared by 3 bases and J by 5 bases, with 4 bases of the junction left unmatched. Germline CDR1 and CDR2: MNHEY and SVGEGT. CDR3 length equals 15 residues. The DNA for the CDR3 is TGTGCCAGCAGTTATCCAGCGGGGGGGAACAATGAGCAGTTCTTC. The encoded protein is CASSYPAGGNNEQFF.

This rearrangement joins TRBV3-1 (or the pseudogene TRBV3-2) to TRBJ1-5; D is perhaps TRBD1 (6 bases). CDR1 LGHDT and CDR2 YNNKEL come from the germline V gene (reference sequence). The CDR3 totals 15 residues. The V and J ends lost 0 bases and 4 bases respectively, with 10 bases between them. The CDR3 reads CASSQETGKNQPQHF. The CDR3 nucleotides read TGTGCCAGCAGCCAAGAGACAGGAAAGAATCAGCCCCAGCATTTT.

The genes are TRBV9 and TRBJ2-1; unclear D gene. The germline gives CDR1 SGDLS, CDR2 YYNGEE. Trimming removed 2 bases from V and 6 bases from J, with 6 bases in between. The CDR3 sequence is 12 residues long. CDR3 sequence: CASSVSSNEQFF. The CDR3 bases are TGTGCCAGCAGCGTTAGCTCCAATGAGCAGTTCTTC.

The chain combines TRBV7-3 with TRBJ2-3, with 11 bases fitting TRBD2. The CDR3 length is 16 residues. Germline assignment: CDR1 SGHTA and CDR2 FQGTGA. J was trimmed by 4 bases and V by 1 base; bases with no gene match: 4. CDR3 DNA sequence: TGTGCCAGCAGCTTAAGACTAGCGGGGAACGCAGATACGCAGTATTTT. Amino acid sequence: CASSLRLAGNADTQYF.

This clone was seen a single time. The chain combines TRBV19 with TRBJ2-1, with 14 bases aligning to TRBD2. The CDR3 has 16 amino acids. Germline values: CDR1 LNHDA, CDR2 SQIVND (reference sequence). V lost 5 bases to trimming and J lost 6 bases; unmatched junction nucleotides: 6. The CDR3 nucleotides read TGTGCCAGTAGTGCACGACTAGCGGGGGGGTTCAATGAGCAGTTCTTC. Protein product: CASSARLAGGFNEQFF.

The chain uses TRBV5-6 and TRBJ2-6, with a weak D call TRBD2 (6 bases). Germline V gene lookup returns CDR1 SGHDT and CDR2 YYEEEE. Trimming cost V 7 bases and J 1 base, with 18 bases left between them. This CDR3 has 17 amino acids. The CDR3 region is CASGKRVRASGANVLTF. The CDR3 DNA sequence: TGTGCCAGCGGGAAGCGGGTAAGGGCTTCTGGGGCCAACGTCCTGACTTTC.

The chain carries TRBV29-1 and TRBJ1-2; D remains unclear. The germline V gene encodes CDR1 SQVTM and CDR2 ANQGSEA. V lost 1 base and J lost 1, with 10 bases in between. The CDR3 totals 14 residues. The CDR3 reads CSVEGGARNYGYTF. CDR3 coding DNA: TGCAGCGTTGAAGGGGGAGCCCGTAACTATGGCTACACCTTC.

DNA of the CDR3: TGTGCCTGGAGTAGAAGCGGCAATCAGCCCCAGCATTTT. Its protein is CAWSRSGNQPQHF. V usage is TRBV30 and J usage is TRBJ1-5; D uncertain. Trimming stripped 2 bases from V and 2 bases from J, with 7 bases between. Germline-derived CDR1 and CDR2 are GTSNPN and SVGIG (reference sequence). CDR3 length: 13 residues.

The CDR3 bases are TGTGCCAGCAGACCGGGACAGCTGAACACTGAAGCTTTCTTT. It encodes CASRPGQLNTEAFF. J is TRBJ1-1 and V is TRBV7-2, with TRBD1 identical over 7 bases. V was pared by 6 bases and J by 0 bases, with 4 bases of the junction left unmatched. Germline values: CDR1 SGHTA, CDR2 FQGNSA. This CDR3 region has 14 residues.

The CDR3 DNA sequence: TGTGCCAGCAGCTTAGGGGCCGGCGCGGGGGGGCCTGTGGAGACCCAGTACTTC. This sequence encodes CASSLGAGAGGPVETQYF. The chain combines TRBV9 with TRBJ2-5; 9 positions agree with TRBD2. The junction had 18 bases not matched to a gene; V was cut back by 4 bases and J by 5 bases. CDR3 length equals 18 residues. The germline gives CDR1 SGDLS, CDR2 YYNGEE.

The J gene is TRBJ1-5, the V gene TRBV6-2 or TRBV6-3; D is possibly TRBD1 (6 bases). This CDR3 comprises 15 residues. The V end was cut by 0 bases, the J end by 2 bases, with 8 bases between. Germline V CDR1 and CDR2: MNHEY, SVGEGT. CDR3 protein: CASSYSWTGNQPQHF. Written as DNA, the CDR3 is TGTGCCAGCAGTTACTCCTGGACAGGCAATCAGCCCCAGCATTTT.

V gene TRBV4-1 combines with J gene TRBJ2-2; 9 bases are shared with TRBD1. CDR1 MGHRA and CDR2 YSYEKL come from the germline V gene. The CDR3 totals 16 residues. The J segment lost 1 base and the V segment lost 2 bases, leaving 2 bases of the junction unmatched. The CDR3 loop is CASSQRDRENTGELFF. The CDR3, as DNA: TGCGCCAGCAGCCAACGGGACAGGGAGAACACCGGGGAGCTGTTTTTT.

This clone was observed a handful of times. Other DNA sequences of this sample code for an identical CDR3. The rearrangement joins TRBV3-1 (or the pseudogene TRBV3-2) to TRBJ2-7; D is perhaps TRBD1 (5 bases). The germline V gene has CDR1 LGHDT and CDR2 YNNKEL (reference sequence). V dropped 3 bases and J dropped 1 base, with 10 bases sitting between them. The CDR3 contains 14 residues. The chain's CDR3 is CASSQKTVSYEQYF. The CDR3 DNA reads as TGTGCCAGCAGCCAGAAGACAGTTTCCTACGAGCAGTACTTC.

This clone was detected only once. V and J are TRBV7-2 and TRBJ2-2; perhaps TRBD2 as D (6 bases). The CDR3 runs to 17 residues. Germline CDR1 SGHTA, CDR2 FQGNSA. The germline V and J ends were trimmed by 5 bases and 0 bases, with 16 bases remaining between them. CDR3 amino acids: CASSPAGTLANTGELFF. CDR3 nucleotide sequence: TGTGCCAGCAGCCCCGCCGGGACTTTGGCGAACACCGGGGAGCTGTTTTTT.

The chain uses TRBV7-2 and TRBJ2-5; the D gene is possibly TRBD1 (6 bases). V lost 0 bases to trimming and J lost 1 base, with 6 bases between them. Per the germline V gene, CDR1 is SGHTA and CDR2 is FQGNSA. The CDR3 length is 14 residues. The CDR3 sequence: CASSLAGAQETQYF. The CDR3, as DNA: TGTGCCAGCAGCTTAGCGGGGGCCCAAGAGACCCAGTACTTC.

The chain joins TRBV4-3 to TRBJ1-6; no definite D call. CDR1 and CDR2 from the germline V gene are LGHNA and YSLEER. This CDR3 comprises 13 residues. With 0 bases removed from V and 7 bases from J, the gap between germline ends came to 4 bases. Here the CDR3 DNA reads TGCGCCAGCAGCCAAGATTTAAATTCACCCCTCCACTTT. Its translation is CASSQDLNSPLHF.